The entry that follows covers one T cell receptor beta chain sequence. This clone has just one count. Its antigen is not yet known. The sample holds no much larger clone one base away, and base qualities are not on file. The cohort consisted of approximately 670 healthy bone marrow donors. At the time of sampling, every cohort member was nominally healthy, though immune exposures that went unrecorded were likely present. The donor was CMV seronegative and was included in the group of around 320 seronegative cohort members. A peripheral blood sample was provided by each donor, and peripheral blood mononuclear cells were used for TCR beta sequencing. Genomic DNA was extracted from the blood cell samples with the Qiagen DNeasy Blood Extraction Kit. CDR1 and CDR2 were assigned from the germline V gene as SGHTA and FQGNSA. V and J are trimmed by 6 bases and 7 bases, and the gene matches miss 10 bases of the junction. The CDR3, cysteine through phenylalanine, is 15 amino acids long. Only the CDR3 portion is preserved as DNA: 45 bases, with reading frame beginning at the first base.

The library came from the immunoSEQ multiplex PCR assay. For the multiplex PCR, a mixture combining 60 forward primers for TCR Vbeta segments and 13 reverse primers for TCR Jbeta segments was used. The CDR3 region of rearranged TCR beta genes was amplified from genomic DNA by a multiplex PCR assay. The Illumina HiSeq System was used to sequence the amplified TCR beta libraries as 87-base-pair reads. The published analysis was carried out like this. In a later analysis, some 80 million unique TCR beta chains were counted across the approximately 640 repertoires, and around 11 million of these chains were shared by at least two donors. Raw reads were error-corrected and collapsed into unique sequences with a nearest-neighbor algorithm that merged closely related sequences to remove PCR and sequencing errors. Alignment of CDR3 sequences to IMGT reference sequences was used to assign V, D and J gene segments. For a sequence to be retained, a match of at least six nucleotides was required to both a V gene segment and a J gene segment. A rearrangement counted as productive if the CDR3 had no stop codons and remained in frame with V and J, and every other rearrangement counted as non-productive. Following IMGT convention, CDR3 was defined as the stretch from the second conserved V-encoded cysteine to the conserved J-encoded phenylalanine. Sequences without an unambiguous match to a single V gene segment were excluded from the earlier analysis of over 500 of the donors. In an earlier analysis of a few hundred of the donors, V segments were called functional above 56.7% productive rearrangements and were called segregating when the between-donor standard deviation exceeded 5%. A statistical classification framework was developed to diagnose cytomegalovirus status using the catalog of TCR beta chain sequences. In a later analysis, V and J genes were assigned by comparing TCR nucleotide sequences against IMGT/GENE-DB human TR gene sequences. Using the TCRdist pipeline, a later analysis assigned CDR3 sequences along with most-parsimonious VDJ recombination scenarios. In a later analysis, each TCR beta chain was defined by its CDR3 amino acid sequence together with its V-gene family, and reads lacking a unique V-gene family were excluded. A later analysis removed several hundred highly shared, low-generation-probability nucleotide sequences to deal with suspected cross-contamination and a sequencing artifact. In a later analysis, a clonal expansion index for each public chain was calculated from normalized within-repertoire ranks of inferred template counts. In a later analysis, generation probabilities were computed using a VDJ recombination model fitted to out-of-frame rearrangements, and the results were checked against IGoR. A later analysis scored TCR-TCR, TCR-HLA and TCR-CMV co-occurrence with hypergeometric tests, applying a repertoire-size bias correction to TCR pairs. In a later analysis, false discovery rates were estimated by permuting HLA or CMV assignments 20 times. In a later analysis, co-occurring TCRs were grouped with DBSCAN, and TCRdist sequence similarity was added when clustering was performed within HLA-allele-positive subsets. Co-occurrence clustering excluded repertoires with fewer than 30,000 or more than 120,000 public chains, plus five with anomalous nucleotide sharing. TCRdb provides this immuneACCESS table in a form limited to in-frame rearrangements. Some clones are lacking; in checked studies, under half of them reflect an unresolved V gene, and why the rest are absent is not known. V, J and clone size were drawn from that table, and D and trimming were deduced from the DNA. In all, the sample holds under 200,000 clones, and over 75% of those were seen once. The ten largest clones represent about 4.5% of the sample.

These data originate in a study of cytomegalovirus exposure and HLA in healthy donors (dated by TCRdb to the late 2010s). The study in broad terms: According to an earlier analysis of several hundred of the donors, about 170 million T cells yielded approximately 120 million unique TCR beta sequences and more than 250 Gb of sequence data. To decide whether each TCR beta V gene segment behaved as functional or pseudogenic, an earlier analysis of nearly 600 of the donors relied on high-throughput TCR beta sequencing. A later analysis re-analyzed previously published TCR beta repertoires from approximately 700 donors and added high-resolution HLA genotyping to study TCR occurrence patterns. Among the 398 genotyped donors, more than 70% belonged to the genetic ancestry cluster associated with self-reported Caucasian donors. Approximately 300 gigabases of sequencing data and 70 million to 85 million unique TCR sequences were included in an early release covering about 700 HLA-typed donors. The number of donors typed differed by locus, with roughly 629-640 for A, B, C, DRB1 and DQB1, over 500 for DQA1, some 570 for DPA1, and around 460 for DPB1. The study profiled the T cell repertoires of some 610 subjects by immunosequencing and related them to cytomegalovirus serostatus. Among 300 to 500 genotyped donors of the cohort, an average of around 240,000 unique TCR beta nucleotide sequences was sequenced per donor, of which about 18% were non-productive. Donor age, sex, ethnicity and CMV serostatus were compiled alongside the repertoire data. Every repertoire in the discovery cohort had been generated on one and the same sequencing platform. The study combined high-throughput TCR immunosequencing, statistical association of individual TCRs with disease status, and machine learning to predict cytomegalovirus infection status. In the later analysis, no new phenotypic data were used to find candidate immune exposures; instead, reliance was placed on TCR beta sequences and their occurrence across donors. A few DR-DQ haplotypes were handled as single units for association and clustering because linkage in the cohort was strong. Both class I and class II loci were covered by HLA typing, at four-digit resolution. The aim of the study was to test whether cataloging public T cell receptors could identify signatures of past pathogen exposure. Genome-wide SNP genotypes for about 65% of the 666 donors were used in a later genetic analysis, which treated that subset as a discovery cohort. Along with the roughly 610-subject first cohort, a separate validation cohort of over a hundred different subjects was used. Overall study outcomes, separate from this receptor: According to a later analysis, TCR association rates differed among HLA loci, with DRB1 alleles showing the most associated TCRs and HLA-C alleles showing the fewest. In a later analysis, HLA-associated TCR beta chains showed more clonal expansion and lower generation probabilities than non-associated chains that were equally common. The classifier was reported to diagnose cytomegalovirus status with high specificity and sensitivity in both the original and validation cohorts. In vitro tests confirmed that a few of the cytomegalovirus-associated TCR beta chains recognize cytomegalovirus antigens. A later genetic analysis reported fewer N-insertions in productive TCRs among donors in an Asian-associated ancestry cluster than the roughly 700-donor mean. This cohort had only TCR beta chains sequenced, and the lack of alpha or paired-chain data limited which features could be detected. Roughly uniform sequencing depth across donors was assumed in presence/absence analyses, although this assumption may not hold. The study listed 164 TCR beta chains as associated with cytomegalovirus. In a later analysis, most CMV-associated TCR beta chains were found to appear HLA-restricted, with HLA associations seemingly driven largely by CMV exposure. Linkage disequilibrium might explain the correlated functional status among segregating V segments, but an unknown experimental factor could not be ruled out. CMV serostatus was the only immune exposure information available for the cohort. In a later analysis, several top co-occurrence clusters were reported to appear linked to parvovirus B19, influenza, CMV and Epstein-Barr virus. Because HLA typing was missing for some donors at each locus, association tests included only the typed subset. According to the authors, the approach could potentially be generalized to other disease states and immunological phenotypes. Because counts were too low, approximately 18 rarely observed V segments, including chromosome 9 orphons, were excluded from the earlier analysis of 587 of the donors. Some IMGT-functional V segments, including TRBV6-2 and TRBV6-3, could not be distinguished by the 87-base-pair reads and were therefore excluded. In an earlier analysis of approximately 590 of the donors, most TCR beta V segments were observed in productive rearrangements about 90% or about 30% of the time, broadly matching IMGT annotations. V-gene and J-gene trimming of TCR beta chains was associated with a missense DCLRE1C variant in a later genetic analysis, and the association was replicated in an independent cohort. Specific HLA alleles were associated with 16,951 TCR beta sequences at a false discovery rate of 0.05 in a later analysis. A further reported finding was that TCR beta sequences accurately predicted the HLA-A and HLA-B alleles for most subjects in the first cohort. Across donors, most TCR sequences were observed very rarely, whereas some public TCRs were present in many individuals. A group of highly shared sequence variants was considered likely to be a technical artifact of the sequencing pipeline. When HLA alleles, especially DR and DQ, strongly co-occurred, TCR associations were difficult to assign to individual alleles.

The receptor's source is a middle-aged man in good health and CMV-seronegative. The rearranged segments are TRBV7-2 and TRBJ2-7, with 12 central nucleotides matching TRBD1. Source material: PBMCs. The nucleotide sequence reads TGTGCCAGCAGTTTCCCGGGACAGGGGGCGGGGGAGCAGTACTTC. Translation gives CASSFPGQGAGEQYF.